The 14 T cell receptor beta chains presented below share a single source sample, sequenced in a study of blood T cell repertoires in COVID-19. TCRdb keeps only in-frame clones here, not all; method: immunoSEQ multiplex PCR. The sample includes 370,000 or so clones, 70% to 90% of them seen just once. The sample was PBMCs or T cells enriched from blood (not recorded which). The receptors here all came from a man younger than 45 who had recovered from COVID-19.

The chain recombines TRBV5-1 with TRBJ2-2; D might be TRBD2 (6 bases). This CDR3 is 15 amino acids long. V was trimmed by 1 base and J by 9 bases, leaving 16 bases between them. Looked up from germline, CDR1 is SGHRS and CDR2 is YFSETQ. The CDR3 DNA reads TGCGCCAGCAGCTTGTCGACCTCGGGGGAAAGGGAGCTGTTTTTT. Amino acids: CASSLSTSGERELFF.

The V gene is TRBV6-5, the J gene TRBJ1-3; D may be TRBD1 (5 bases). The CDR3 is made up of 14 amino acids. Germline assignment: CDR1 MNHEY and CDR2 SVGAGI. V was cut by 6 bases and J by 4 bases, with 13 bases left in between. Here the CDR3 reads CASRTNRLGNTIYF. The CDR3 DNA sequence: TGTGCCAGCAGAACAAACAGGCTAGGAAACACCATATATTTT.

This clone was seen a handful of times. The V call is TRBV5-1, the J call TRBJ1-3; TRBD1 is a possible D gene (6 bases). The ends were cut back, 4 bases at V and 0 bases at J, with 8 bases in the middle. The CDR3 consists of 14 residues. In germline, CDR1 is SGHRS, CDR2 YFSETQ. The CDR3 here is CASSGDNSGNTIYF. The DNA for the CDR3 is TGCGCCAGCAGCGGGGACAACTCTGGAAACACCATATATTTT.

The J gene is TRBJ2-6, the V gene TRBV5-4; no firm D call. With 4 bases removed from V and 4 bases from J, the gap between germline ends came to 18 bases. The germline V gene has CDR1 SGHNT and CDR2 YYREEE (reference sequence). CDR3 length: 17 residues. The CDR3 bases are TGTGCCAGCAGCCCCCCCTCCCCGGGTTCCGGGGCCAACGTCCTGACTTTC. Its protein product is CASSPPSPGSGANVLTF.

DNA of the CDR3: TGTGCCAGCAGGTCCAGGGGAGCTAATGAAAAACTGTTTTTT. Protein: CASRSRGANEKLFF. This chain links TRBV2 with TRBJ1-4; a possible D gene is TRBD1 (6 bases). V shed 6 bases and J shed 3 bases, with 11 bases lying between them. The CDR3 loop spans 14 amino acids. Per the germline V gene, CDR1 is SNHLY and CDR2 is FYNNEI.

This chain links TRBV12-5 with TRBJ1-1, with 9 bases lining up with TRBD1. The V gene end was trimmed by 3 bases and the J gene end by 1 base; junction bases not matched to a gene: 9. Germline V CDR1 and CDR2: LGHNT, FRNRAP. The CDR3 totals 17 residues. CDR3 amino acids: CASGFNRGLSRNTEAFF. The CDR3 coding sequence is TGTGCTAGTGGTTTTAACAGGGGGCTTTCCAGGAACACTGAAGCTTTCTTT.

The chain links TRBV6-5 to TRBJ2-7; possibly TRBD2 for D (5 bases). The CDR3 has 12 amino acids. In germline, CDR1 is MNHEY, CDR2 SVGAGI. Trimming removed 6 bases at V and 3 bases at J, with 9 bases between. The CDR3 DNA reads TGTGCCAGCAGCCTTGAGGGCTACGAGCAGTACTTC. Its translation is CASSLEGYEQYF.

Many counts were recorded for this clone. The chain is built from TRBV10-1 and TRBJ2-7, with D unresolved. Germline assignment: CDR1 WNHNN and CDR2 SYGVQD (reference sequence). Trimming shortened V by 3 bases and J by 2 bases, and 11 bases separated the two germline ends. The CDR3 length is 14 residues. The CDR3 spells CASSDPRNPYEQYF. CDR3 DNA sequence: TGCGCCAGCAGTGACCCGAGGAACCCCTACGAGCAGTACTTC.

This rearrangement joins TRBV21-1 to TRBJ1-5; the D call of TRBD1 is as the table states it, not checked on the DNA. TRBV21-1 is listed as a pseudogene. The CDR3 is made up of 17 amino acids. CDR3 residues: CASSGTVLRVSNQPQHF. CDR3 DNA sequence: TGTGCCAGCAGCGGGACAGTACTTAGGGTTAGCAATCAGCCCCAGCATTTT.

V gene TRBV2 combines with J gene TRBJ1-1; D is perhaps TRBD1 (5 bases). Germline V gene data show CDR1 as SNHLY and CDR2 as FYNNEI. The V end was cut by 9 bases, the J end by 5 bases, with 19 bases between. The CDR3 contains 14 residues. This CDR3 is CASHLEGDWTEAFF. In nucleotides, the CDR3 is TGTGCCAGTCATCTTGAAGGGGATTGGACTGAAGCTTTCTTT. The full variable domain, rest sourced from reference TRBV2 and TRBJ1-1, is EPEVTQTPSHQVTQMGQEVILRCVPISNHLYFYWYRQILGQKVEFLVSFYNNEISEKSEIFDDQFSVERPDGSNFTLKIRSTKLEDSAMYFCASHLEGDWTEAFFGQGTRLTVV.

Worth noting for this clone: The sample contains more than one DNA sequence encoding this CDR3. The rearrangement uses TRBV27 and TRBJ1-2; D not certain. CDR1 MNHEY and CDR2 SMNVEV come from the germline V gene (reference sequence). Trimming shortened V by 3 bases and J by 8 bases, and 10 bases separated the two germline ends. The CDR3 runs 12 residues. In DNA, the CDR3 is TGTGCCAGCAGTTTGGCGGGGTACGGCTACACCTTC. This gives the protein CASSLAGYGYTF.

This chain links TRBV7-8 with TRBJ1-5; TRBD1 matches 7 bases. The CDR3 loop spans 14 amino acids. The V segment lost 4 bases and the J segment 1 base; nucleotides outside the gene matches: 1. Germline assignment: CDR1 SGHVS and CDR2 FQNEAQ. The CDR3 nucleotides read TGTGCCAGCAGCTCGGACAGGAGCAATCAGCCCCAGCATTTT. It translates to CASSSDRSNQPQHF.

This sequence joins TRBV30 and TRBJ2-1; 13 bases match TRBD2. J lost 9 bases, V lost 7 bases, and 9 bases had no gene match. The CDR3 contains 14 residues. Germline values: CDR1 GTSNPN, CDR2 SVGIG (reference sequence). CDR3 residues: CASAGTSGVREQFF. The CDR3 DNA reads as TGTGCCTCGGCCGGGACTAGCGGGGTACGTGAGCAGTTCTTC.

This rearrangement joins TRBV6-5 to TRBJ1-6; TRBD1 matches 9 bases. Trimming cost V 11 bases and J 8 bases; bases outside gene matches: 10. This CDR3 contains 14 residues. Germline CDR1 is MNHEY and CDR2 is SVGAGI. The CDR3 DNA follows: TGTGCCGCTAAAGTGGGACAGGGAGATTCACCCCTCCACTTT. Encoded protein: CAAKVGQGDSPLHF.